The text below deals with one TCR beta chain. TCRdb passed the 5' RACE reads through MiXCR, listing each CDR3 protein once. Altogether 1.5 million to 2 million distinct CDR3 sequences are present, about 32% being singletons, with the ten largest covering under 0.35%. The source of the sample is a study of identical twins. The CDR3 covers 16 residues. Trimming took 4 bases from V and 2 from J; bases not matched to a gene: 9. Germline CDR1 is DFQATT and CDR2 is SNEGSKA (reference sequence). The chain uses TRBV20-1 and TRBJ2-3; TRBD2 aligns across 10 bases. The TCR sequence derives from a newborn girl in good health. Sequencing was carried out using cord blood. Here the CDR3 reads CSAINPAGGTTDTQYF. In nucleotides, the CDR3 is TGCAGTGCTATTAACCCAGCGGGGGGGACCACAGATACGCAGTATTTT.